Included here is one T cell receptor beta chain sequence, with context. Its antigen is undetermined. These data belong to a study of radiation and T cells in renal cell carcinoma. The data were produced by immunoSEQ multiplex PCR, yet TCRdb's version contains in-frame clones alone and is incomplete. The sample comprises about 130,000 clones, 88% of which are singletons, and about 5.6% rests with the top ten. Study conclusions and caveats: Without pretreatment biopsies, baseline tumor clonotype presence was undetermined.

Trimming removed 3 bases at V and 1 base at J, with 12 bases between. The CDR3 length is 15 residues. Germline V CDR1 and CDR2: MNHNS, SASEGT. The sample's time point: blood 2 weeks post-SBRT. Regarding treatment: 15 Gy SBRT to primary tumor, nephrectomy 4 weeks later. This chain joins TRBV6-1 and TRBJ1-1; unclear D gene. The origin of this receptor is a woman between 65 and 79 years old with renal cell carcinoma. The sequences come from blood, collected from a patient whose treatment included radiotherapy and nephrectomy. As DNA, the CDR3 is TGTGCCAGCAGTGATATTGGCGAGGAGAACACTGAAGCTTTCTTT. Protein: CASSDIGEENTEAFF.